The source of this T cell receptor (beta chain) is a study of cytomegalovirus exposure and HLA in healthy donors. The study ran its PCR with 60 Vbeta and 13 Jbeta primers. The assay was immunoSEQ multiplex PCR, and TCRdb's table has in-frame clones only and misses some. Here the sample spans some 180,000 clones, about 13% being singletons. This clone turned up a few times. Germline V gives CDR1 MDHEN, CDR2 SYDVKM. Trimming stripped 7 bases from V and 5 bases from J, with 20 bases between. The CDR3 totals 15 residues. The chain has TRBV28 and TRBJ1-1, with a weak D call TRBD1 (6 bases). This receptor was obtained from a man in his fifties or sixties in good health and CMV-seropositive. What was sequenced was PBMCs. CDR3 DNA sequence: TGTGCCAGCACCCCCTCGGCGGGGGCTAGAACTGAAGCTTTCTTT. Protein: CASTPSAGARTEAFF. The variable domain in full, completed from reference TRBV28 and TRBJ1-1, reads DVKVTQSSRYLVKRTGEKVFLECVQDMDHENMFWYRQDPGLGLRLIYFSYDVKMKEKGDIPEGYSVSREKKERFSLILESASTNQTSMYLCASTPSAGARTEAFFGQGTRLTVV.